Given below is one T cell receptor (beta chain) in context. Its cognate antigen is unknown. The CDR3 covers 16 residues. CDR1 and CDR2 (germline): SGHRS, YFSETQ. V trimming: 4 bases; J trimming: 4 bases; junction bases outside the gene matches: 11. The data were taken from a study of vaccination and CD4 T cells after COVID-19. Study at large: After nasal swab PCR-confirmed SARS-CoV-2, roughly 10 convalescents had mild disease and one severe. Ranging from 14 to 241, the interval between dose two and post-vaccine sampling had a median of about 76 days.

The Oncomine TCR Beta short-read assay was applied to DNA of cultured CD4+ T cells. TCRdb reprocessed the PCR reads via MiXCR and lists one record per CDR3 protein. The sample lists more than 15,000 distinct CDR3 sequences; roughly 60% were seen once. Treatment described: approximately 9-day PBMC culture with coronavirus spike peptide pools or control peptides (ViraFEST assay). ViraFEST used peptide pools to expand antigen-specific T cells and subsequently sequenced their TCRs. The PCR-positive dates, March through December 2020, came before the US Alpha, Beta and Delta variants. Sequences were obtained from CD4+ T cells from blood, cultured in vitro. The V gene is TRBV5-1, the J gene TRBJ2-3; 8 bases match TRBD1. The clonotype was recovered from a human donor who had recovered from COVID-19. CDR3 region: CASSLLGQGVADTQYF. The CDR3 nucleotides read TGCGCCAGCAGCCTACTAGGACAGGGAGTCGCAGATACGCAGTATTTT.